These T cell receptor beta chains were read from a single sample in a study of beta chain features in type 1 diabetes. TCRdb keeps only in-frame clones here, not all; method: immunoSEQ multiplex PCR. In the table there are more than 300,000 clones, about 14% of which are singletons. The sample consisted of naive CD4+ T cells from blood. These receptors came from a woman between 18 and 29 years old in good health. Each CDR3 is given with its conserved first and last residue. A D gene is named only where the DNA matches it firmly. Clone size is not always given. Where it is, it says once, few, many or a class for expanded clones.

CASSSGTYEQYF	TGTGCCAGCAGTTCAGGGACCTACGAGCAGTACTTC	TRBV28	TRBJ2-7	NA	NA
CASSLGGTRANEQFF	TGTGCCAGCAGTTTGGGAGGGACGAGGGCCAATGAGCAGTTCTTC	TRBV28	TRBJ2-1	few	TRBD2
CASSTGNAKNIQYF	TGTGCCAGCTCCACCGGGAACGCTAAAAACATTCAGTACTTC	TRBV19	TRBJ2-4	few	NA
CAWRGQTYGYTF	TGTGCCTGGAGGGGCCAGACCTATGGCTACACCTTC	TRBV30	TRBJ1-2	few	NA
CASSRDRNTEAFF	TGCGCCAGCAGTCGGGACAGGAACACTGAAGCTTTCTTT	TRBV5-1	TRBJ1-1	few	TRBD1
CASSLERGAVEKLFF	TGTGCCAGCAGCTTAGAACGGGGGGCTGTGGAAAAACTGTTTTTT	TRBV11-2	TRBJ1-4	NA	NA
CASSGLQGAMGGYTF	TGTGCCAGCAGTGGTCTCCAGGGGGCGATGGGGGGCTACACCTTC	TRBV6-5	TRBJ1-2	NA	TRBD1
CASSRGTGIYEQFF	TGTGCCAGCAGCCGCGGGACAGGGATCTATGAGCAGTTCTTC	TRBV28	TRBJ2-1	few	TRBD1
CGDRGYTF	TGCGGAGACAGAGGCTACACCTTC	TRBV20-1	TRBJ1-2	few	NA
CASSKQGARDEQFF	TGTGCCAGCAGCAAACAGGGGGCGCGAGATGAGCAGTTCTTC	TRBV7-9	TRBJ2-1	NA	TRBD1
CASSPRTSGAPNTGELFF	TGTGCCAGCAGCCCTAGGACTAGCGGGGCCCCGAACACCGGGGAGCTGTTTTTT	TRBV11-2	TRBJ2-2	few	TRBD2
CASSESTSGRLYEQYF	TGTGCCAGCAGCGAATCGACTAGCGGGAGGTTGTACGAGCAGTACTTC	TRBV9	TRBJ2-7	NA	TRBD2
CASSRAARQGSNEQFF	TGTGCCAGCTCACGAGCTGCCAGACAGGGGAGCAATGAGCAGTTCTTC	TRBV18	TRBJ2-1	few	TRBD1
CASSPSNRNEQFF	TGTGCCAGCAGCCCGTCAAACAGGAATGAGCAGTTCTTC	TRBV7-6	TRBJ2-1	few	NA
CASSLGSGTYNEQFF	TGTGCCAGCAGCTTGGGTAGCGGAACCTACAATGAGCAGTTCTTC	TRBV5-4	TRBJ2-1	NA	NA
CASVGLAGGYEQFF	TGTGCCAGCGTTGGACTAGCGGGAGGGTACGAGCAGTTCTTC	TRBV2	TRBJ2-1	few	TRBD2
CSVAGVLNTEAFF	TGCAGCGTGGCCGGGGTTCTAAACACTGAAGCTTTCTTT	TRBV29-1	TRBJ1-1	few	NA
CASSVGGDTDTQYF	TGTGCCAGCAGCGTAGGCGGAGACACAGATACGCAGTATTTT	TRBV9	TRBJ2-3	NA	NA
CASGRGENYGYTF	TGCGCCAGCGGCAGGGGCGAGAACTATGGCTACACCTTC	TRBV5-1	TRBJ1-2	NA	NA
CASSVVTAGELFF	TGTGCCAGCAGCGTAGTGACAGCCGGGGAGCTGTTTTTT	TRBV9	TRBJ2-2	NA	NA
CATGREALQYF	TGTGCCACGGGCCGGGAGGCCTTGCAGTACTTC	TRBV12-2	TRBJ2-7	NA	NA
CASIRGRTAHLTDTQYF	TGTGCCAGCATAAGAGGTCGAACCGCTCACCTCACAGATACGCAGTATTTT	TRBV2	TRBJ2-3	NA	NA
CAWSYSGNYNEQFF	TGTGCCTGGAGTTATAGCGGAAATTACAATGAGCAGTTCTTC	TRBV30	TRBJ2-1	NA	NA
CSSTREYNEQFF	TGCAGCTCCACTAGGGAATACAATGAGCAGTTCTTC	TRBV29-1	TRBJ2-1	NA	NA
CSVARDRNYEQYF	TGCAGCGTAGCCCGGGACAGGAACTACGAGCAGTACTTC	TRBV29-1	TRBJ2-7	NA	TRBD1
CAWLPDRVTHGYTF	TGTGCCTGGCTACCCGACAGGGTTACGCATGGCTACACCTTC	TRBV30	TRBJ1-2	NA	TRBD1
CASSFLASGTTNEQFF	TGTGCCAGCAGCTTCCTGGCTAGCGGCACCACCAATGAGCAGTTCTTC	TRBV9	TRBJ2-1	few	TRBD2
CASSLMSGKSSEQYF	TGCGCCAGCAGCTTGATGTCGGGGAAATCGAGTGAGCAGTACTTC	TRBV5-1	TRBJ2-7	few	NA
CASSPDRVYEQYF	TGTGCCAGCTCACCGGACAGGGTCTACGAGCAGTACTTC	TRBV18	TRBJ2-7	few	TRBD1
CASSLVIQGSGANVLTF	TGCGCCAGCAGCTTGGTAATCCAGGGCTCTGGGGCCAACGTCCTGACTTTC	TRBV5-1	TRBJ2-6	NA	NA
CASSFVPEANTGELFF	TGCGCCAGCAGCTTCGTACCGGAGGCGAACACCGGGGAGCTGTTTTTT	TRBV5-1	TRBJ2-2	NA	NA
CASSKAKREGLEQFF	TGTGCCAGCAGCAAAGCGAAGCGGGAGGGCCTTGAGCAGTTCTTC	TRBV21-1	TRBJ2-1	few	NA
CASSPRQATDTQYF	TGTGCCAGCAGCCCCCGACAGGCCACAGATACGCAGTATTTT	TRBV7-9	TRBJ2-3	few	NA
CASSEKDRYNEQFF	TGTGCCAGCAGTGAGAAGGACAGGTACAATGAGCAGTTCTTC	TRBV25-1	TRBJ2-1	NA	TRBD1
CASSVGAAGRAPDNEQFF	TGTGCCAGCAGCGTAGGCGCCGCGGGGCGGGCTCCCGACAATGAGCAGTTCTTC	TRBV9	TRBJ2-1	NA	NA
CSVEGDYRPRRNNEQFF	TGCAGCGTTGAAGGTGATTACAGGCCCCGGCGAAACAATGAGCAGTTCTTC	TRBV29-1	TRBJ2-1	NA	NA
CAWSSGGWSGELFF	TGTGCCTGGAGTTCGGGGGGTTGGTCCGGGGAGCTGTTTTTT	TRBV30	TRBJ2-2	NA	TRBD2
CSVSGRANTDTQYF	TGCAGCGTCAGCGGGAGGGCCAATACAGATACGCAGTATTTT	TRBV29-1	TRBJ2-3	NA	TRBD2